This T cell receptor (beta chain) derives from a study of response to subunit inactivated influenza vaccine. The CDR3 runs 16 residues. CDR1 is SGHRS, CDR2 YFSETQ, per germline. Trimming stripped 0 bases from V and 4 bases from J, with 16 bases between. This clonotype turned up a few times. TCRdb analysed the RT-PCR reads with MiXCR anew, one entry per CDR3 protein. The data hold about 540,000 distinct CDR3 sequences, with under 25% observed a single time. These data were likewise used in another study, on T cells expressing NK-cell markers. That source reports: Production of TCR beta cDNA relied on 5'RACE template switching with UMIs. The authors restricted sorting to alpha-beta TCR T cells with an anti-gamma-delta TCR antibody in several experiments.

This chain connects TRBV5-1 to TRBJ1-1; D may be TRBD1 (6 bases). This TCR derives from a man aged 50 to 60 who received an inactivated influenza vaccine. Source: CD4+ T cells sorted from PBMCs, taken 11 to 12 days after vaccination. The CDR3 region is CASSLEARGYGTEAFF. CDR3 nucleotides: TGCGCCAGCAGCTTGGAGGCCAGGGGATACGGCACTGAAGCTTTCTTT.